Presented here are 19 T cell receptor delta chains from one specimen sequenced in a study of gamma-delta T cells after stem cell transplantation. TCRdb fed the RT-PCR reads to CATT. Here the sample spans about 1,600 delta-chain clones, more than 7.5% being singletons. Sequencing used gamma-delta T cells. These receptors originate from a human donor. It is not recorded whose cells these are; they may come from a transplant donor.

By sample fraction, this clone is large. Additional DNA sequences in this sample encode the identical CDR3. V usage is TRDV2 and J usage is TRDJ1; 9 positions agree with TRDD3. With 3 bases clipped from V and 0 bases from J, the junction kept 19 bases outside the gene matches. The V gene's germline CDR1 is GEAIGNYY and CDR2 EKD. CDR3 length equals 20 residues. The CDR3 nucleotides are TGTGCCTGTGACTCATTACTGGGGGACCATGAGGGGTCGTACACCGATAAACTCATCTTT. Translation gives CACDSLLGDHEGSYTDKLIF.

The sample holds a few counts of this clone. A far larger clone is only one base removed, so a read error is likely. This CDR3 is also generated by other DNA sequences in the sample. This CDR3 is CACEHLLGDRELIF. For the CDR3, the DNA is TGTGCCTGTGAGCATTTACTGGGGGATCGGGAGCTCATCTTT. This chain links TRDV2 with TRDJ1, with TRDD3 matching over 10 bases. There are 14 residues in the CDR3. Losses at the gene ends were 4 bases for V and 11 bases for J; bases not matched to a gene: 12. Germline CDR1 reads GEAIGNYY; CDR2 reads EKD.

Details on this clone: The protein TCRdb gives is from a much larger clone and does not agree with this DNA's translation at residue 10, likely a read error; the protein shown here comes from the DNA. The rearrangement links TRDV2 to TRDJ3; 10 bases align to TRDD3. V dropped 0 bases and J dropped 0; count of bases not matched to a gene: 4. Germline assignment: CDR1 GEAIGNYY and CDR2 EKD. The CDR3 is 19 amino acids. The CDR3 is CACDTVGDTPSWDTRQMFF. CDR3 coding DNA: TGTGCCTGTGACACCGTGGGGGATACACCCTCCTGGGACACCCGACAGATGTTTTTC.

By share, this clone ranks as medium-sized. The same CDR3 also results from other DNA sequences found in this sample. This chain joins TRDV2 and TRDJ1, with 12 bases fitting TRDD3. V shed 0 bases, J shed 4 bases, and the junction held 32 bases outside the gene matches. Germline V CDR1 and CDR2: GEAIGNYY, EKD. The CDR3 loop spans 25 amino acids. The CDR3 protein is CACDTVSPPPTGLLGDTVVGDKLIF. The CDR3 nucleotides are TGTGCCTGTGACACCGTATCGCCTCCTCCTACGGGACTCCTGGGGGATACGGTTGTCGGCGATAAACTCATCTTT.

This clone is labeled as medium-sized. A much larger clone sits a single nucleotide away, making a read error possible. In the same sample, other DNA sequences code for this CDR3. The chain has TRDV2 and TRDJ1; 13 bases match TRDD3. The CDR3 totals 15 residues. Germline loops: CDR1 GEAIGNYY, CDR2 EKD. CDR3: CACDTVGTGGYELIF. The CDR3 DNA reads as TGTGCCTGTGACACCGTGGGGACTGGGGGATACGAACTCATCTTC.

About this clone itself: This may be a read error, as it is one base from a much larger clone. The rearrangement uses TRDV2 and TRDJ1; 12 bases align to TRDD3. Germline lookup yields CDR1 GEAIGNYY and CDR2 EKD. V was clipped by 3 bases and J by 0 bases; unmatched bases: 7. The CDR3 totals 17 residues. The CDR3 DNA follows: TGTGCCTGTGACGCACTGGGGGATACTACATACACCGATAAACTCATCTTT. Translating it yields CACDALGDTTYTDKLIF.

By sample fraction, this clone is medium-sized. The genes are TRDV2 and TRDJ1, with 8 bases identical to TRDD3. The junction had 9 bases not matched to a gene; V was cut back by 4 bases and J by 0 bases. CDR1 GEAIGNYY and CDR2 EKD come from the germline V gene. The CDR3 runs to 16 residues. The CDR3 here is CACERLGDMYTDKLIF. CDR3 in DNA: TGTGCCTGTGAAAGGCTGGGGGACATGTACACCGATAAACTCATCTTT.

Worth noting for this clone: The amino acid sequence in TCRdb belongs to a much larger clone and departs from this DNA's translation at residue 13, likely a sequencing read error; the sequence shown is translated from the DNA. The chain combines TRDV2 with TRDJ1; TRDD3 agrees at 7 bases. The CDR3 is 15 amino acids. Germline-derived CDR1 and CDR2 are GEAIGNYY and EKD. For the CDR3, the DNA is TGTGCCTGTGACTCGTTGGGGGAGTACACCGATAAACCCATCTTT. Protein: CACDSLGEYTDKPIF.

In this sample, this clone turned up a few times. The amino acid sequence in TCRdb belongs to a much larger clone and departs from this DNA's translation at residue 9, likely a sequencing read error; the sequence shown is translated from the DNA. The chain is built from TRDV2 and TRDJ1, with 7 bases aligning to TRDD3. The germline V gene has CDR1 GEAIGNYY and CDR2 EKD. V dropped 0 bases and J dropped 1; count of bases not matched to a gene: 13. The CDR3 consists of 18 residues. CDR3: CACDTLTGEDTRTDKLIF. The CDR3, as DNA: TGTGCCTGTGACACCCTCACTGGGGAGGATACGCGCACCGATAAACTCATCTTT.

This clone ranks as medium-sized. In DNA form, the CDR3 reads TGTGCCTGTGACACGTGGGGGATACCCACCGATAAACTCATCTTT. As protein: CACDTWGIPTDKLIF. This chain connects TRDV2 to TRDJ1; TRDD3 matches at 10 bases. The CDR3 consists of 15 residues. V shed 1 base, J shed 1 base, and the junction held 2 bases outside the gene matches. In germline, CDR1 is GEAIGNYY, CDR2 EKD.

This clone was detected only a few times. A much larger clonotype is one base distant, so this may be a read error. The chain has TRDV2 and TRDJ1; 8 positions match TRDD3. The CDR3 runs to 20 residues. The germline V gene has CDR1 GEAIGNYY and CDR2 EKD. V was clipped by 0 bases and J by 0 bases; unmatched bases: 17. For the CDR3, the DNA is TGTGCCTGTGACACCTTGATTCCCGCACGGGGGGATAGTTACACCGATAAACTCATCTTT. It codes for CACDTLIPARGDSYTDKLIF.

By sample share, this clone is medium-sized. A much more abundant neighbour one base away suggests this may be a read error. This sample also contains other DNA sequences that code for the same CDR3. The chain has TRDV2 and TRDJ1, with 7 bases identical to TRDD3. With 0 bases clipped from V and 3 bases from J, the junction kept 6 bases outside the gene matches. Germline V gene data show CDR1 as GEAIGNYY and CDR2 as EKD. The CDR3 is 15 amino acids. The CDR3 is CACDTVGGSPDKLIF. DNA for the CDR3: TGTGCCTGTGACACCGTCGGGGGATCCCCCGATAAACTCATCTTT.

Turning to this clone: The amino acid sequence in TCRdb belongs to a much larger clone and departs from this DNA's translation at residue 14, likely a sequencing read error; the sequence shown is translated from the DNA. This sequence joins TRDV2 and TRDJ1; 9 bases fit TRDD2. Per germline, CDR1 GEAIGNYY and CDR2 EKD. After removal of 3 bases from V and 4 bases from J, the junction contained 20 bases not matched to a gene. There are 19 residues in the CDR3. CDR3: CACDSLPTELGSNIDKLIF. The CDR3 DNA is TGTGCCTGTGACTCCCTTCCTACTGAACTGGGGTCCAACATCGATAAACTCATCTTT.

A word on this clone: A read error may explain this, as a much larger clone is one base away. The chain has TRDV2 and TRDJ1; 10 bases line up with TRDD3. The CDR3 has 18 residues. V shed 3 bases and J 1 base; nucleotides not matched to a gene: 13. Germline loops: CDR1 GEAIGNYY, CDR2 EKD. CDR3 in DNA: TGTGCCTGTGACCCCGTACCGGGGGATACGAGGGTCACCGATAAACTCATCTTT. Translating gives CACDPVPGDTRVTDKLIF.

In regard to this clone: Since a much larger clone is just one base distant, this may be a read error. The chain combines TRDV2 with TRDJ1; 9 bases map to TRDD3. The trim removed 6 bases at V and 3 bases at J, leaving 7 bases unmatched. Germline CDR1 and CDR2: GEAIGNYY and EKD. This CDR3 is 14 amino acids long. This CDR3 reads CACQGLGDSDKLIF. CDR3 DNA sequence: TGTGCCTGTCAAGGGCTGGGGGATTCCGATAAACTCATCTTT.

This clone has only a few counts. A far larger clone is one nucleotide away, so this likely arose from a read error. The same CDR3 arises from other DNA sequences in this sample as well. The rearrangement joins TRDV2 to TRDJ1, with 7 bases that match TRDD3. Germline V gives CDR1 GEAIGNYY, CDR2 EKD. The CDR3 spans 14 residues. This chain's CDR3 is CACDTWGFTDKLIF. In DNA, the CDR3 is TGCGCCTGTGACACCTGGGGGTTCACCGATAAACTCATCTTT.

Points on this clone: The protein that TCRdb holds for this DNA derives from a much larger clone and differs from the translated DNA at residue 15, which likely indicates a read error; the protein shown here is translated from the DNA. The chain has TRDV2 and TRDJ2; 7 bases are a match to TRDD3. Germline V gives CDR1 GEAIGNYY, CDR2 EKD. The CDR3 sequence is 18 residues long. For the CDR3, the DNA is TGTGCCTGTGACACTCTGGGGGCCACCCCCTCTTTGACAGCACGACTCTTCTTT. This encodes CACDTLGATPSLTARLFF.

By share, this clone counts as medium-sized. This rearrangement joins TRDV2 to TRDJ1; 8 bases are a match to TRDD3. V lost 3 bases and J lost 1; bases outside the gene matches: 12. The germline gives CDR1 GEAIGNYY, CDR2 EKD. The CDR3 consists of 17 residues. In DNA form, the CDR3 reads TGTGCCTGTGACTCCGTGGTGGGGGATTTGGCCACCGATAAACTCATCTTT. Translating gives CACDSVVGDLATDKLIF.

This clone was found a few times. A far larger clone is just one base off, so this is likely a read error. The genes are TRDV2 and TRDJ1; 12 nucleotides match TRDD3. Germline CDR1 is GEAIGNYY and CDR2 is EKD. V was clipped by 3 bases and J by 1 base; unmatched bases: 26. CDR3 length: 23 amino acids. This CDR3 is CACDSIPEAGGYAGQGCTDKLIF. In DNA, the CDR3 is TGTGCCTGTGACTCCATTCCCGAGGCTGGGGGATACGCAGGTCAGGGGTGCACCGATAAACTCATCTTT.